Listed here are 26 T cell receptor beta chains from one sample, sequenced in a study of cytomegalovirus exposure and HLA in healthy donors. The PCR made use of 60 Vbeta and 13 Jbeta primers. TCRdb's table, derived via immunoSEQ multiplex PCR, lists solely in-frame clones and lacks some. The listing contains about 130,000 clones. The sequencing input was PBMCs. The receptor source for this set is a woman aged 55-70 years in good health and CMV-seronegative.

The chain joins TRBV28 to TRBJ2-7, with TRBD1 matching over 7 bases. Trimming at V came to 4 bases and at J to 2 bases, leaving 11 bases not matched to a gene. The CDR3 is 16 residues long. Germline values: CDR1 MDHEN, CDR2 SYDVKM. The CDR3 DNA follows: TGTGCCAGCAGTTCACCTGCGGCAGGGGGAACCTACGAGCAGTACTTC. The encoded protein is CASSSPAAGGTYEQYF.

The chain uses TRBV19 and TRBJ1-1, with a weak D call TRBD1 (5 bases). Trimming removed 2 bases at V and 6 bases at J, with 13 bases between. Germline assignment: CDR1 LNHDA and CDR2 SQIVND (reference sequence). CDR3 length equals 14 residues. In DNA, the CDR3 is TGTGCCAGTAGTATAAATGGCAGGGTTTCTGAAGCTTTCTTT. This gives the protein CASSINGRVSEAFF.

V gene TRBV28 combines with J gene TRBJ2-1; D is unclear. Germline V gene lookup returns CDR1 MDHEN and CDR2 SYDVKM. V lost 8 bases, J lost 4 bases, and 12 bases lay in between. The CDR3 sequence is 13 residues long. CDR3 in amino acids: CASGLTGYNEQFF. DNA of the CDR3: TGTGCCAGCGGCCTGACTGGATACAATGAGCAGTTCTTC.

The chain couples TRBV28 to TRBJ1-1; TRBD1 matches 9 bases. Germline V gene data show CDR1 as MDHEN and CDR2 as SYDVKM. Trimming took 0 bases from V and 6 from J; bases not matched to a gene: 2. The CDR3 covers 14 residues. In DNA form, the CDR3 reads TGTGCCAGCAGTTTATGGGACAGGGGCGCTGAAGCTTTCTTT. It translates to CASSLWDRGAEAFF.

The V call is TRBV5-1, the J call TRBJ2-5; 9 nucleotides align to TRBD1. Germline loops: CDR1 SGHRS, CDR2 YFSETQ. V shed 4 bases and J 4 bases; nucleotides not matched to a gene: 5. This CDR3 region has 14 residues. The CDR3 is CASSPDRGGETQYF. The CDR3 DNA reads TGCGCCAGCAGCCCGGACAGGGGTGGAGAGACCCAGTACTTC.

V gene TRBV7-2 combines with J gene TRBJ2-7, with D possibly being TRBD1 (6 bases). CDR1 is SGHTA and CDR2 is FQGNSA in the germline V gene. V dropped 3 bases and J dropped 0 bases, with 12 bases sitting between them. The CDR3 spans 15 residues. The CDR3 protein is CASSLSGDSSYEQYF. The DNA for the CDR3 is TGTGCCAGCAGCTTGTCAGGGGATAGCTCCTACGAGCAGTACTTC.

The CDR3 here is CASSLEYGETQYF. DNA for the CDR3: TGTGCCAGCAGCTTAGAATACGGGGAGACCCAGTACTTC. The chain joins TRBV7-2 to TRBJ2-5; D unclear. V dropped 1 base and J dropped 5 bases, with 8 bases sitting between them. This CDR3 is 13 amino acids long. CDR1 and CDR2 (germline): SGHTA, FQGNSA.

The chain uses TRBV5-1 and TRBJ2-1, with 9 bases identical to TRBD2. Germline V lookup: CDR1 SGHRS, CDR2 YFSETQ. The junction had 8 bases not matched to a gene; V was cut back by 3 bases and J by 7 bases. The CDR3 sequence is 15 residues long. The chain's CDR3 is CASSSPGLAGNEQFF. The CDR3, as DNA: TGCGCCAGCAGCTCACCCGGGCTAGCGGGAAATGAGCAGTTCTTC.

As for this clone: Other nucleotide sequences from this sample produce the same CDR3. The chain has TRBV5-8 and TRBJ1-2, with 8 bases matching TRBD1. The CDR3 extends over 14 amino acids. Germline CDR1 reads SGHTS; CDR2 reads YDEGEE. The V segment lost 4 bases and the J segment 4 bases; nucleotides outside the gene matches: 6. The CDR3 reads CASSRGQEGYGYTF. The CDR3 bases are TGTGCCAGCAGCAGGGGACAGGAGGGCTATGGCTACACCTTC.

In the case of this clone: One end of the junction is discordant with germline, which a read error may explain. This chain links TRBV7-7 with TRBJ2-3, with a weak D call TRBD2 (6 bases). This CDR3 is 15 amino acids long. Germline assignment: CDR1 SSHAT and CDR2 FNYEAQ (reference sequence). The CDR3 region is CASSLGGGATDTQYF. For the CDR3, the DNA is TGTGCTAGCAGCTTAGGCGGAGGGGCCACAGATACGCAGTATTTT.

The chain recombines TRBV28 with TRBJ2-5; 7 nucleotides match TRBD2. Germline V gene data show CDR1 as MDHEN and CDR2 as SYDVKM. CDR3 length equals 15 residues. The ends lost 3 bases at V and 0 bases at J; junction bases unmatched: 4. The CDR3 nucleotides read TGTGCCAGCAGTTTCAGCGGGGCTTACCAAGAGACCCAGTACTTC. The encoded protein is CASSFSGAYQETQYF.

The chain uses TRBV9 and TRBJ1-2; 12 bases map to TRBD1. This CDR3 contains 15 residues. V lost 3 bases, J lost 7 bases, and 7 bases stayed unmatched. CDR1 is SGDLS, CDR2 YYNGEE, per germline. The CDR3 DNA reads TGTGCCAGCAGCGCCGGGACAGGGGGCTACGGTGGCTACACCTTC. This sequence encodes CASSAGTGGYGGYTF. The entire variable domain, with the rest obtained from reference TRBV9 and TRBJ1-2, is as follows: DSGVTQTPKHLITATGQRVTLRCSPRSGDLSVYWYQQSLDQGLQFLIQYYNGEERAKGNILERFSAQQFPDLHSELNLSSLELGDSALYFCASSAGTGGYGGYTFGSGTRLTVV.

The chain carries TRBV5-1 and TRBJ2-2, with D tentatively TRBD1 (5 bases). The V and J ends lost 0 bases and 0 bases respectively, with 6 bases between them. The V gene's germline CDR1 is SGHRS and CDR2 YFSETQ. The CDR3 length is 15 residues. The CDR3, as DNA: TGCGCCAGCAGCTTGGGACAGACGAACACCGGGGAGCTGTTTTTT. This encodes CASSLGQTNTGELFF.

This sequence joins TRBV5-1 and TRBJ1-2; tentatively, D is TRBD1 (5 bases). Germline CDR1 reads SGHRS; CDR2 reads YFSETQ. The CDR3 is 14 amino acids. V lost 4 bases, J lost 5 bases, and 15 bases lay in between. CDR3 DNA sequence: TGCGCCAGCAGCCCACAAATGTCAGGGTATGGCTACACCTTC. Its translation is CASSPQMSGYGYTF.

V usage is TRBV5-1 and J usage is TRBJ2-3; 11 bases map to TRBD2. J was trimmed by 1 base and V by 7 bases; bases with no gene match: 11. CDR1 is SGHRS, CDR2 YFSETQ, per germline. The CDR3 contains 17 residues. CDR3 sequence: CASGGLGTSGGTDTQYF. CDR3 bases: TGCGCCAGCGGGGGTCTCGGGACTAGCGGAGGCACAGATACGCAGTATTTT.

The CDR3 bases are TGTGCCAGCAGCTTGGAGACAGGGAACACTGAAGCTTTCTTT. The encoded protein is CASSLETGNTEAFF. The chain couples TRBV7-9 to TRBJ1-1, with D maybe TRBD1 (6 bases). CDR3 length: 14 residues. Germline V gives CDR1 SEHNR, CDR2 FQNEAQ (reference sequence). V lost 3 bases and J lost 1, with 9 bases in between.

The genes are TRBV7-8 and TRBJ2-2; tentative D call: TRBD2 (6 bases). Germline V gene sequence: CDR1 SGHVS, CDR2 FQNEAQ. The CDR3 loop spans 18 amino acids. V lost 4 bases and J 2 bases, leaving 20 bases between the germline ends. CDR3: CASSYPRGGGLNTGELFF. The CDR3 DNA sequence: TGTGCCAGCAGCTACCCGCGGGGCGGAGGACTAAACACCGGGGAGCTGTTTTTT.

The chain links TRBV25-1 to TRBJ2-1, with 7 bases aligning to TRBD2. Per the germline V gene, CDR1 is MGHDK and CDR2 is SYGVNS. J lost 10 bases, V lost 4 bases, and 7 bases had no gene match. CDR3 length: 13 residues. DNA for the CDR3: TGTGCCAGCAGTGGAAGGCTAGCGGTAGAGCAGTTCTTC. This gives the protein CASSGRLAVEQFF. The whole variable domain, remainder taken from reference TRBV25-1 and TRBJ2-1, is EADIYQTPRYLVIGTGKKITLECSQTMGHDKMYWYQQDPGMELHLIHYSYGVNSTEKGDLSSESTVSRIRTEHFPLTLESARPSHTSQYLCASSGRLAVEQFFGPGTRLTVL.

The chain is built from TRBV10-1 and TRBJ2-7; possible D gene TRBD1, 6 bases. V lost 4 bases, J lost 0 bases, and 7 bases lay in between. Germline CDR1 WNHNN, CDR2 SYGVQD (reference sequence). This CDR3 spans 13 amino acids. The CDR3 is CASSGDNSYEQYF. The CDR3 DNA reads TGCGCCAGCAGTGGGGACAACTCCTACGAGCAGTACTTC.

The chain has TRBV7-8 and TRBJ2-7; 10 positions match TRBD2. CDR1 and CDR2 from the germline V gene are SGHVS and FQNEAQ. The CDR3 sequence is 14 residues long. V shed 5 bases, J shed 4 bases, and the junction held 5 bases outside the gene matches. CDR3 in amino acids: CASSLPSGGYEQYF. CDR3 sequence (DNA): TGTGCCAGCAGCCTACCTAGCGGGGGTTACGAGCAGTACTTC.

This sequence joins TRBV11-2 and TRBJ1-2, with D hard to call. V was cut by 5 bases and J by 1 base, with 8 bases left in between. Germline CDR1 and CDR2: SGHAT and FQNNGV. The CDR3 is 13 amino acids. The CDR3 DNA sequence: TGTGCCAGCAGCGAGGGTGTTAACTATGGCTACACCTTC. This gives the protein CASSEGVNYGYTF.

V is TRBV15 and J is TRBJ1-4; 8 nucleotides line up with TRBD1. CDR1 LNHNV and CDR2 YYDKDF come from the germline V gene (reference sequence). The CDR3 extends over 13 amino acids. The V gene end was trimmed by 6 bases and the J gene end by 8 bases; junction bases not matched to a gene: 5. The CDR3 nucleotides read TGTGCCACCAGTCAGGGGGCTCGCGAAAAACTGTTTTTT. Translated, it gives CATSQGAREKLFF.

J is TRBJ2-7 and V is TRBV28, with 11 bases that match TRBD2. The CDR3 runs to 17 residues. The junction had 17 bases not matched to a gene; V was cut back by 2 bases and J by 11 bases. Per the germline V gene, CDR1 is MDHEN and CDR2 is SYDVKM. The CDR3 DNA reads TGTGCCAGCAGTTTAGATACCGGGACTAGCGGAACCCAACGGGAGTACTTC. It codes for CASSLDTGTSGTQREYF. Filled out from reference TRBV28 and TRBJ2-7, the complete variable domain reads DVKVTQSSRYLVKRTGEKVFLECVQDMDHENMFWYRQDPGLGLRLIYFSYDVKMKEKGDIPEGYSVSREKKERFSLILESASTNQTSMYLCASSLDTGTSGTQREYFGPGTRLTVT.

The chain is built from TRBV7-9 and TRBJ2-1; D is perhaps TRBD2 (5 bases). The V gene's germline CDR1 is SEHNR and CDR2 FQNEAQ (reference sequence). The CDR3 is made up of 15 amino acids. Trimming took 1 base from V and 0 from J, leaving 7 bases between them. DNA of the CDR3: TGTGCCAGCAGCTTAGAAGGGAGCTCCTACAATGAGCAGTTCTTC. Translated, it gives CASSLEGSSYNEQFF.

Regarding this clone: This same CDR3 is encoded by further DNA sequences in the sample. The chain recombines TRBV5-1 with TRBJ2-5, with unresolved D. The CDR3 has 13 amino acids. Germline loops: CDR1 SGHRS, CDR2 YFSETQ. With 0 bases removed from V and 3 bases from J, the gap between germline ends came to 6 bases. CDR3 loop: CASSLGTEETQYF. The DNA of the CDR3 is TGCGCCAGCAGCTTGGGAACAGAAGAGACCCAGTACTTC. The full variable domain, its missing parts supplied by reference TRBV5-1 and TRBJ2-5, is KAGVTQTPRYLIKTRGQQVTLSCSPISGHRSVSWYQQTPGQGLQFLFEYFSETQRNKGNFPGRFSGRQFSNSRSEMNVSTLELGDSALYLCASSLGTEETQYFGPGTRLLVL.

This chain joins TRBV5-6 and TRBJ1-5, with D perhaps TRBD1 (5 bases). V shed 4 bases and J shed 7 bases, with 12 bases lying between them. Germline CDR1 and CDR2: SGHDT and YYEEEE. This CDR3 contains 13 residues. The DNA for the CDR3 is TGTGCCAGCAGCGCCGCGGGGGGACAGCCCCAGCATTTT. Translation gives CASSAAGGQPQHF.